Listed here are 12 T cell receptor beta chains from one sample, sequenced in a study of T cell responses to AZD1222 COVID-19 vaccine. Measured with immunoSEQ multiplex PCR; TCRdb has only the in-frame clones, and not every one. The sample contains some 150,000 clones, approximately 89% of which appear only once. This specimen consisted of peripheral blood, obtained on day 0 of MenACWY control vaccination. Receptors were obtained from an adult in good health.

The V and J genes are TRBV19 and TRBJ2-2; 9 bases are a match to TRBD1. The CDR3 has 14 residues. CDR1 and CDR2 (germline): LNHDA, SQIVND (reference sequence). V gave up 6 bases and J gave up 4 bases; unmatched junction bases: 3. The CDR3 spells CASRTDRGTGELFF. The DNA for the CDR3 is TGTGCCAGTAGGACGGACAGGGGCACCGGGGAGCTGTTTTTT.

This clone was counted a single time. This chain joins TRBV12-5 and TRBJ2-7, with D possibly TRBD1 on 6 matching bases. Germline CDR1 reads LGHNT; CDR2 reads FRNRAP. The CDR3 length is 12 residues. V lost 6 bases and J lost 3, with 9 bases in between. The CDR3 here is CASGDSVYEQYF. In DNA form, the CDR3 reads TGTGCTAGTGGGGACAGCGTCTACGAGCAGTACTTC.

The rearrangement uses TRBV7-8 and TRBJ2-7; D call uncertain. Germline CDR1 reads SGHVS; CDR2 reads FQNEAQ. V lost 5 bases, J lost 3 bases, and 14 bases lay in between. The CDR3 is 14 amino acids. CDR3 in DNA: TGTGCCAGCAGCCTTCTGCCCGGCGTCTACGAGCAGTACTTC. It codes for CASSLLPGVYEQYF.

The chain joins TRBV30 to TRBJ2-5, with D possibly matching TRBD2 (6 bases). Per germline, CDR1 GTSNPN and CDR2 SVGIG (reference sequence). V dropped 2 bases and J dropped 4 bases, with 11 bases sitting between them. This CDR3 contains 13 residues. The CDR3 spells CAWSNPGLETQYF. In nucleotides, the CDR3 is TGTGCCTGGAGTAACCCGGGACTAGAGACCCAGTACTTC.

CDR3 sequence: CASSLDRFTEAFF. The CDR3 nucleotides read TGTGCCAGCAGTTTAGATCGCTTTACTGAAGCTTTCTTT. V and J are TRBV12-3 or TRBV12-4 and TRBJ1-1; D remains unclear. Trimming took off 1 base at V and 5 bases at J, with 8 bases between the two ends. The CDR3 runs 13 residues.

The V gene is TRBV12-3 or TRBV12-4, the J gene TRBJ1-2; 8 bases agree with TRBD1. This CDR3 has 13 residues. Trimming at V came to 7 bases and at J to 6 bases, leaving 7 bases not matched to a gene. The chain's CDR3 is CASTRQGPNGYTF. DNA of the CDR3: TGTGCCAGCACCCGACAGGGGCCGAATGGCTACACCTTC.

The chain has TRBV24-1 and TRBJ1-5, with D perhaps TRBD1 (5 bases). Germline assignment: CDR1 KGHDR and CDR2 SFDVKD. This CDR3 comprises 12 residues. Trimming stripped 7 bases from V and 9 bases from J, with 12 bases between. This chain's CDR3 is CATSLPGGPQHF. CDR3 coding DNA: TGTGCCACCAGCCTACCCGGGGGGCCCCAGCATTTT.

V gene TRBV6-5 combines with J gene TRBJ1-3; TRBD1 matches at 8 bases. J gave up 2 bases and V 4 bases, and 4 bases lay outside the gene matches. Per the germline V gene, CDR1 is MNHEY and CDR2 is SVGAGI. The CDR3 sequence is 15 residues long. The chain's CDR3 is CASSSPDRAGNTIYF. Here the CDR3 DNA reads TGTGCCAGCAGTTCCCCGGACAGGGCTGGAAACACCATATATTTT.

This clone was observed a few times. This chain's CDR3 is CASRLSGDYEQYF. The CDR3 DNA follows: TGTGCCAGCAGACTGAGCGGAGACTACGAGCAGTACTTC. The chain is built from TRBV12-3 or TRBV12-4 and TRBJ2-7; D perhaps matches TRBD2 (5 bases). The V end was cut by 6 bases, the J end by 3 bases, with 12 bases between. The CDR3 contains 13 residues.

This chain uses TRBV6-1 with TRBJ1-5; possibly TRBD1 for D (5 bases). Germline CDR1 MNHNS, CDR2 SASEGT. CDR3 length: 15 residues. Trimming left V 1 base short and J 2 bases short, with 9 bases between. The CDR3 nucleotides read TGTGCCAGCAGTGAAGGGACATTGGGCAATCAGCCCCAGCATTTT. This codes for CASSEGTLGNQPQHF.

The chain uses TRBV11-3 and TRBJ1-6, with D tentatively TRBD1 (5 bases). The V gene's germline CDR1 is SGHNT and CDR2 YENEEA. V lost 7 bases and J lost 5, with 18 bases in between. The CDR3 is 16 amino acids. The CDR3 is CASTTPGTPNNSPLHF. CDR3 nucleotides: TGTGCCAGCACCACCCCCGGGACCCCTAATAATTCACCCCTCCACTTT.

The chain uses TRBV18 and TRBJ1-5; maybe TRBD1 (6 bases). CDR1 is KGHSH and CDR2 is LQKENI in the germline V gene. Trimming cost V 6 bases and J 4 bases, with 10 bases left between them. This CDR3 region has 13 residues. DNA for the CDR3: TGTGCCAGCTCCCCAACAGGGAATCAGCCCCAGCATTTT. Protein: CASSPTGNQPQHF.